A selection of T cell receptor beta chains follows, all from one sample in a study of regulatory T cells in long-lasting Graves disease. TCRdb redid the calling of the multiplex PCR reads with MiXCR, one entry per CDR3 protein. The data contain about 440,000 distinct CDR3 sequences, around 17% of them seen just once; the ten biggest clones take up roughly 10%. This sample also appeared in a second study, on T cells in Graves' hyperthyroidism and ophthalmopathy.

This sample comprised peripheral blood mononuclear cells (PBMCs), obtained at new diagnosis, from a patient treated with antithyroid drugs. Receptor source: a woman younger than 45 with Graves disease. CDR3s leave out the opening cysteine and the closing phenylalanine or tryptophan.

TRBV6-5 | ASSYRDRDEGYT
TRBV14 | ASSPTTGISYEQY
TRBV7-2 | AIGTSGAGETQY
TRBV28 | ASRLGYNQPQH
TRBV6-5 | ASSYKRARSYEQY
TRBV28 | ASRASGVYNEQF
TRBV28 | ASSFYYGEGSNQPQH
TRBV10-3 | AISESGGLPTDTQY
TRBV7-3 | ASSLHHLAGGRVGNEQF
TRBV24-1 | ATSESGQGATGELF
TRBV7-3 | ASSPDRGWGEQF
TRBV5-4 | ASSLGTGRYNEQF
TRBV28 | ASSFAGTEAF
TRBV6-9 | ASSYGQGVGYEQY
TRBV11-2 | ASSLGPYGTVATGTQY
TRBV7-3 | ASSSGTTATEAF
TRBV19 | ASKGDYNEQF
TRBV19 | ASRQRAGRSYEQY
TRBV28 | ASSFSGGSNIQY
TRBV18 | ASSPRLSGTDTQY
TRBV19 | ASSKGGASPGELF
TRBV7-7 | ASSPLSGTYGYT
TRBV28 | ASSWGSVTGELF
TRBV10-3 | ASSEGSLGTEAF
TRBV7-6 | ASTRSGSFYNEQF
TRBV27 | ASIPGHSDTQY
TRBV5-6 | ASSLGTGIYNGQF
TRBV29-1 | SVEGRREDGEQF
TRBV5-6 | ASSTPRDSIEQY
TRBV5-1 | ASSLAGENTEAF
TRBV11-2 | ASSSPGGSGYT
TRBV7-9 | ASSLPGLESTDTQY
TRBV12-3/TRBV12-4 | ASSFGGVDQPQH
TRBV20-1 | SARPSGREAGELF
TRBV6-1 | ASWTGNTEAF
TRBV7-9 | ASSLAWTSGNNEQF
TRBV9 | ASSPRREETQY
TRBV29-1 | SAQGRVQETQY
TRBV7-9 | ASSLVPGEGDYGYT
TRBV10-3 | AISDWSYPDTEAF
TRBV27 | ASSLGRGGSNYEQY
TRBV27 | ASSLKGAQTYEQY
TRBV5-4 | ASSLDGGTGELF
TRBV15 | ATSGAVSSYNEQF
TRBV28 | ASSLRAGPSPLH
TRBV12-3/TRBV12-4 | ASSPPGGRGYYGYT
TRBV7-9 | ASSVGTGSSYNEQF
TRBV28 | ASSIGGGANEKLF
TRBV11-2 | ASSLGPRDYQRKNEQF
TRBV29-1 | SVYGRTQETQY